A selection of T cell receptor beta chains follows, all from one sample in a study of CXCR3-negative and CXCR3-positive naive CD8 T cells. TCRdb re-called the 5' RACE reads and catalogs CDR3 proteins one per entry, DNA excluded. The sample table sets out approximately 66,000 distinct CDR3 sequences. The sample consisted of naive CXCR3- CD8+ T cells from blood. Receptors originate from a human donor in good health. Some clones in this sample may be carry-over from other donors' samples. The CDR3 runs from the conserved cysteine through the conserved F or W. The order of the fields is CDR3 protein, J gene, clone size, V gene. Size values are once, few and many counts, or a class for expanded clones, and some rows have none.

CDR3aa: CASSLPGAGNTIYF
j_gene: TRBJ1-3
abundance: -
v_gene: TRBV11-3

CDR3aa: CASSHRTSGTQGEQYF
j_gene: TRBJ2-7
abundance: -
v_gene: TRBV4-1

CDR3aa: CAIKTNRAPAQETQYF
j_gene: TRBJ2-5
abundance: -
v_gene: TRBV10-3

CDR3aa: CSATGTRAYNEQFF
j_gene: TRBJ2-1
abundance: -
v_gene: TRBV20-1

CDR3aa: CASSSDPSAHNEQFF
j_gene: TRBJ2-1
abundance: -
v_gene: TRBV5-1

CDR3aa: CASSPLAGDSYNEQFF
j_gene: TRBJ2-1
abundance: -
v_gene: TRBV11-2

CDR3aa: CASSLVGSSYNEQFF
j_gene: TRBJ2-1
abundance: -
v_gene: TRBV7-8

CDR3aa: CASSQDHRADQPQHF
j_gene: TRBJ1-5
abundance: -
v_gene: TRBV4-3

CDR3aa: CASSLSLFDRVGYTF
j_gene: TRBJ1-2
abundance: -
v_gene: TRBV7-9

CDR3aa: CSARDVRGSMVEPQHF
j_gene: TRBJ1-5
abundance: -
v_gene: TRBV20-1

CDR3aa: CSVELGFGTGELFF
j_gene: TRBJ2-2
abundance: -
v_gene: TRBV29-1

CDR3aa: CASSLQADEQFF
j_gene: TRBJ2-1
abundance: -
v_gene: TRBV7-9

CDR3aa: CSARPYSSYNEQFF
j_gene: TRBJ2-1
abundance: -
v_gene: TRBV20-1

CDR3aa: CAISETWTSAPNTGELFF
j_gene: TRBJ2-2
abundance: -
v_gene: TRBV10-3

CDR3aa: CSERLAGASYNEQFF
j_gene: TRBJ2-1
abundance: -
v_gene: TRBV29-1

CDR3aa: CASSLLRAYERYF
j_gene: TRBJ2-7
abundance: -
v_gene: TRBV28

CDR3aa: CASSSGTTTDTQYF
j_gene: TRBJ2-3
abundance: -
v_gene: TRBV6-2/TRBV6-3

CDR3aa: CASSSDRVYNEQFF
j_gene: TRBJ2-1
abundance: -
v_gene: TRBV6-5

CDR3aa: CASSRTTPVSGGEWNEQFF
j_gene: TRBJ2-1
abundance: -
v_gene: TRBV7-9

CDR3aa: CASSASTGGEAKNIQYF
j_gene: TRBJ2-4
abundance: -
v_gene: TRBV7-9

CDR3aa: CASSQLAGGRTYEQYF
j_gene: TRBJ2-7
abundance: -
v_gene: TRBV4-1

CDR3aa: CASSDPSGSGADTQYF
j_gene: TRBJ2-3
abundance: -
v_gene: TRBV2

CDR3aa: CASSSTLDRPNTEAFF
j_gene: TRBJ1-1
abundance: -
v_gene: TRBV14

CDR3aa: CSVMVQGFEYEQFF
j_gene: TRBJ2-1
abundance: -
v_gene: TRBV29-1

CDR3aa: CASSFELAGEGTDTQYF
j_gene: TRBJ2-3
abundance: -
v_gene: TRBV27

CDR3aa: CASSFPPLAGGGTGELFF
j_gene: TRBJ2-2
abundance: -
v_gene: TRBV11-2

CDR3aa: CSVEGTSGSNEQFF
j_gene: TRBJ2-1
abundance: medium-sized
v_gene: TRBV29-1